This T cell receptor beta chain was recovered during a study of ipilimumab plus nivolumab after autologous stem cell transplantation. On the study more broadly: Median doses per patient: roughly 5 ipilimumab, fewer than ten nivolumab. Whole-study findings and limits: The authors say TCR, Treg and microbiome findings warrant further study.

Patients got ipilimumab 1 mg/kg beginning 14 to 28 days post-transplant. Patients received nivolumab 3 mg/kg at weeks 1, 4, 7, 10, then fortnightly to week 26. Germline CDR1 MNHEY, CDR2 SMNVEV (reference sequence). V lost 5 bases and J lost 3, with 11 bases in between. This CDR3 has 13 amino acids. With respect to this clone: Its specificity is not known. This sample also contains other DNA sequences that code for the same CDR3.

Using immunoSEQ multiplex PCR, the repertoire was profiled, and TCRdb retains in-frame clones only, with some absent. The table includes roughly 16,000 clones, around four fifths detected once. The TCR comes from a male donor with diffuse large B-cell lymphoma. The genes are TRBV27 and TRBJ2-7; D uncertain. The sample consisted of PBMCs, taken in a trial of ipilimumab plus nivolumab as post-transplant consolidation. CDR3 DNA: TGTGCCAGCAGTCCGGGTGGGATCTACGAGCAGTACTTC. It yields the protein CASSPGGIYEQYF.